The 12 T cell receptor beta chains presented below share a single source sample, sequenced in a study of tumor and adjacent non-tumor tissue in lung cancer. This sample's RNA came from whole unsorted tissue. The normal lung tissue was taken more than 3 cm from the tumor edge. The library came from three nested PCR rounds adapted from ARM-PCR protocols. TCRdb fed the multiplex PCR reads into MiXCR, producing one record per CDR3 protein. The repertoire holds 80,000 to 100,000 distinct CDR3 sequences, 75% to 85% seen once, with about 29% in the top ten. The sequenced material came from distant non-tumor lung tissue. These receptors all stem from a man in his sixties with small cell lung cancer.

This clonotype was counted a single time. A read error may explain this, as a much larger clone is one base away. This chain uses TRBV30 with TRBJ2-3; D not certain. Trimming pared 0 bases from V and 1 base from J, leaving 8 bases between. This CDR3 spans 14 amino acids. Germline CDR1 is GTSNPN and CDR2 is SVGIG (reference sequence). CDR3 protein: CAWSVGKGTDTQYF. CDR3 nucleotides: TGTGCCTGGAGTGTTGGGAAAGGCACAGATACGCAGTATTTT.

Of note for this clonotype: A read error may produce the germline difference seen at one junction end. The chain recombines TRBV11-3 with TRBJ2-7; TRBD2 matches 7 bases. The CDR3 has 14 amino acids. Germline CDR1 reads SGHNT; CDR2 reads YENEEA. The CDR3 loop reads CASSPYSRAGDQYF. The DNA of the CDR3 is TGCGCCAGCAGCCCTTACTCCCGCGCGGGGGATCAGTACTTC.

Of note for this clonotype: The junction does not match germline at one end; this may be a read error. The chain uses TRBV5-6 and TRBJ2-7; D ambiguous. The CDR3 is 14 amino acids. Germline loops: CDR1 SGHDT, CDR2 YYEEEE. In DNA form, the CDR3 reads TGTGGAAGCAGCTTGGTAGGGCGGAGCTACGAGCAGTATTTC. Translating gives CGSSLVGRSYEQYF.

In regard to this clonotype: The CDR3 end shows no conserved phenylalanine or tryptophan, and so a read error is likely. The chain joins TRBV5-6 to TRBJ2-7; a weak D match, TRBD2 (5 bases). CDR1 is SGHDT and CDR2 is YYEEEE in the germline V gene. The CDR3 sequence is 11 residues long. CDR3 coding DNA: TGTGGCAGCAGCTCGGGGTTCGAGCAGTACTCC. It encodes CGSSSGFEQYS.

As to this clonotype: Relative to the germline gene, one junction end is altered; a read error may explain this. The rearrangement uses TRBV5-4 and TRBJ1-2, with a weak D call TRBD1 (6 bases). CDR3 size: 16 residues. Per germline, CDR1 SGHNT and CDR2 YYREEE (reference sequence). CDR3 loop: CASSLRVGTGKDGYTF. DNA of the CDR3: TGTGCCAGCAGCTTGCGAGTAGGCACAGGGAAAGATGGCTACACATTC.

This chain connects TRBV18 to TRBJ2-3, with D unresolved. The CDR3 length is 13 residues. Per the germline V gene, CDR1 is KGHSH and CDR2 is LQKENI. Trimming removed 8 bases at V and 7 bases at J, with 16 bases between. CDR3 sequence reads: CASTEGCPNTQYF. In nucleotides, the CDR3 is TGTGCCAGCACCGAAGGGTGCCCAAATACGCAGTATTTT.

CDR3 nucleotides: TGTGTCAGGAGCCAAGAACGGGCATGGACCTACGAGCAGTACTTC. It specifies CVRSQERAWTYEQYF. The gene calls are TRBV4-2 and TRBJ2-7, with no clear D. This CDR3 spans 15 amino acids. The germline CDR1 and CDR2 sequences are LGHNA and YNFKEQ.

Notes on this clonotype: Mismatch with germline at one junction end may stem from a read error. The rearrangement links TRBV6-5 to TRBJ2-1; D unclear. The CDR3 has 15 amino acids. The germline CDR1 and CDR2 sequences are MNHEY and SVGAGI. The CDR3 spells CATSYSGVMGNEQFF. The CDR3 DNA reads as TGTGCCACCAGTTACTCTGGGGTAATGGGTAATGAGCAGTTCTTC.

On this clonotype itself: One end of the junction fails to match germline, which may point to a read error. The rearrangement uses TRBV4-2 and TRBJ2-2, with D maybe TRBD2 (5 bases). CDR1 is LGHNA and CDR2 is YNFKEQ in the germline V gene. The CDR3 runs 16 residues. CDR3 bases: TGCACCAGCAGCCAAGATCCGAGGGCTAACACCGGGGAGCTGTTTTTT. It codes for CTSSQDPRANTGELFF.

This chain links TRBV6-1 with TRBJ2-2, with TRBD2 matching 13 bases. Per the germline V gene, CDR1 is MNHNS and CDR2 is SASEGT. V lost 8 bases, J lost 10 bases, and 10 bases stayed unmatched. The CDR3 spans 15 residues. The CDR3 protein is CASSSPGLAGVELFF. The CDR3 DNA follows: TGTGCCAGCTCCTCCCCCGGACTAGCGGGAGTGGAGCTGTTTTTT.

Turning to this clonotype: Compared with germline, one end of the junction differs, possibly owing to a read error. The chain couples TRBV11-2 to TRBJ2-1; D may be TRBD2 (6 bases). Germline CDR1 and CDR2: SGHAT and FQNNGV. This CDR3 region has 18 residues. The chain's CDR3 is CASSLGVMGGYYYNGQFF. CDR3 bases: TGTGCCAGCAGCTTAGGAGTAATGGGAGGCTACTACTACAATGGGCAGTTCTTC.

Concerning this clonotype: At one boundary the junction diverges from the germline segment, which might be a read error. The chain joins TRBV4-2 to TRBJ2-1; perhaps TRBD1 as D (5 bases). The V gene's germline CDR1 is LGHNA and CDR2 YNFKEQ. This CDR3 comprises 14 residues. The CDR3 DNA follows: TGTGCCAGCTGCCAAGTATCAGGGAACAATGATCAGTTCTTC. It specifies CASCQVSGNNDQFF.